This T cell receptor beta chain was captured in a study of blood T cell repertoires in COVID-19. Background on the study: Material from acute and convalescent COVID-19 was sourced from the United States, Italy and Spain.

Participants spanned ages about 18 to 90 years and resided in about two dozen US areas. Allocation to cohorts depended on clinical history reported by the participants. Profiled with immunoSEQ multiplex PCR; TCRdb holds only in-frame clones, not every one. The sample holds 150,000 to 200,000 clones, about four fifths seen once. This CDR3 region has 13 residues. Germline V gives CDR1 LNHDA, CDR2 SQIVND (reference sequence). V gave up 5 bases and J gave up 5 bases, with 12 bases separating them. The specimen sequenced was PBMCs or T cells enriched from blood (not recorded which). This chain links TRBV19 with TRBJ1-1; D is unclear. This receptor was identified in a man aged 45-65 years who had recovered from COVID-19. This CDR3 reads CASSLLSGTEAFF. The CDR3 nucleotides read TGTGCCAGTAGTCTCCTGTCCGGGACTGAAGCTTTCTTT.